This TCR beta chain derives from a study of graft-versus-host responses after intestinal transplantation. For the study at large: The study gave all recipients anti-thymocyte globulin induction, then tacrolimus and steroids for 2 to 3 years.

Comment on this clone: Its antigen remains unidentified.

Trimming removed 0 bases from V and 6 bases from J, with 4 bases in between. Germline assignment: CDR1 ENHRY and CDR2 SYGVKD. The CDR3 has 12 amino acids. Findings and caveats of the study: Detected in recipient marrow were GvH clones, some of which were first observed in ileum or blood. Allograft clonal ratios (graft-versus-host to host-versus-graft) were high in patients who had graft-donor T cell macrochimerism. Early post-transplant HvG declines tracked with peak circulating GvH clone levels.

To release intraepithelial and lamina propria lymphocytes, the graft tissue was processed. Data came from immunoSEQ multiplex PCR; TCRdb stores just in-frame clones and leaves some out. The sample has about 15,000 clones, just under 75% seen once. Here the sequenced sample was ileum tissue, taken 14 days after transplant. The V gene is TRBV10-3, the J gene TRBJ2-3; no firm D call. This receptor was taken from a human patient who received an intestinal transplant, so some T cells may come from the graft donor. The CDR3 loop reads CAISESGDTQYF. CDR3 DNA sequence: TGTGCCATCAGTGAGTCAGGGGATACGCAGTATTTT.